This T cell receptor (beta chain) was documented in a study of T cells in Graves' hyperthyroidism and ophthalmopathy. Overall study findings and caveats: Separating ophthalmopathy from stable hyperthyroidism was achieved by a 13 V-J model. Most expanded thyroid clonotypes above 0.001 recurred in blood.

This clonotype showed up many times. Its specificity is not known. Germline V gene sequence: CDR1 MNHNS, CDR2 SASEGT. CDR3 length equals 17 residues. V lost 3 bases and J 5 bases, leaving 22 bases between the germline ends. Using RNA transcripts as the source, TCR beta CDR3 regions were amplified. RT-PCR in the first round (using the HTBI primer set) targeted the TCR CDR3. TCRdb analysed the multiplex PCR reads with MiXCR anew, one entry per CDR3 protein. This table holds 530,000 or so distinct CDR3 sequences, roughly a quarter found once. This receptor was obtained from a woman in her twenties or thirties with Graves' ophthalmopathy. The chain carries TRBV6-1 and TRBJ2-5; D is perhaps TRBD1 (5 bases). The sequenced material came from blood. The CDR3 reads CASSDLPQGLVQETQYF. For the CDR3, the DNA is TGTGCCAGCAGTGACTTGCCGCAGGGCCTCGTCCAGGAGACCCAGTACTTC.